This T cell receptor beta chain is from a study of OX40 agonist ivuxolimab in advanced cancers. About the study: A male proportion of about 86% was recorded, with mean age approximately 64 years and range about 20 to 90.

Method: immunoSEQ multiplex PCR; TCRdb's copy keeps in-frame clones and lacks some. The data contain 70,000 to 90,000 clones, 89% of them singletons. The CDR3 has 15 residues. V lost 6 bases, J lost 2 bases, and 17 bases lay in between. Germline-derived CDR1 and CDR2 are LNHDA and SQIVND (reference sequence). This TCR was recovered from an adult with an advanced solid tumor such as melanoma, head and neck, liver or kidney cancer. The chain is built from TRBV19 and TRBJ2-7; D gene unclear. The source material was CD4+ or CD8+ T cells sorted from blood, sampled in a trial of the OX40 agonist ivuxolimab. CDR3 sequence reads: CASSRTREAAYEQYF. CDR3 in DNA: TGTGCCAGTAGCCGGACGAGAGAAGCAGCCTACGAGCAGTACTTC.